This T cell receptor (beta chain) was profiled in a study of cytomegalovirus exposure and HLA in healthy donors. Details on this clone: The same CDR3 can be traced to other DNA sequences in this sample.

PCR amplification relied on 60 Vbeta primers (plus 13 Jbeta primers). Clones were sequenced by immunoSEQ multiplex PCR, and TCRdb holds only the in-frame ones, with some missing. The sample contains a few hundred thousand clones, about 87% of which appear only once. The germline CDR1 and CDR2 sequences are MNHEY and SMNVEV (reference sequence). CDR3 size: 19 residues. V was shortened by 1 base and J by 0 bases, with 16 bases between the two germline ends. Source material: PBMCs. The chain couples TRBV27 to TRBJ1-6; D is undetermined. This clonotype was obtained from a woman under 30 in good health and CMV-seronegative. CDR3 in DNA: TGTGCCAGCAGTTTATGGCTCGTTGCGGGCAGCTCCTATAATTCACCCCTCCACTTT. Translating gives CASSLWLVAGSSYNSPLHF.